This passage covers 3 T cell receptor beta chains from one sample sequenced in a study of OX40 agonist ivuxolimab in advanced cancers. The protocol used for the library was the immunoSEQ multiplex PCR assay. What TCRdb holds here is the immuneACCESS table cut down to in-frame rearrangements. Part of the clones is not present; checked against another copy, under half of the missing clones reflect an unresolved V gene, and the others are unexplained. The sample yields tens of thousands of clones; 70% to 90% were counted once. The biggest ten clones account for under 0.7% of the sample. This specimen was CD4+ or CD8+ T cells sorted from blood, taken in a trial of the OX40 agonist ivuxolimab. These receptor sequences come from an adult with an advanced solid tumor such as melanoma, head and neck, liver or kidney cancer.

This clone appeared a few times. The V call is TRBV18, the J call TRBJ1-1, with D perhaps TRBD1 (5 bases). Trimming shortened V by 3 bases and J by 6 bases, and 11 bases separated the two germline ends. This CDR3 spans 13 amino acids. The V gene's germline CDR1 is KGHSH and CDR2 LQKENI. The CDR3 sequence is CASSPGVGAEAFF. The CDR3 DNA sequence: TGTGCCAGCTCACCTGGGGTAGGGGCTGAAGCTTTCTTT.

The chain joins TRBV5-4 to TRBJ1-6; tentative D call: TRBD1 (6 bases). Germline values: CDR1 SGHNT, CDR2 YYREEE (reference sequence). The CDR3 runs to 15 residues. V dropped 4 bases and J dropped 7 bases, with 15 bases sitting between them. The CDR3 nucleotides read TGTGCCAGCAGCGAGGGGGGGCGCGGAAATTCACCCCTCCACTTT. Translating it yields CASSEGGRGNSPLHF.

CDR3 bases: TGCGCCAGCGGGAGTTTGAGCTCCTACGAGCAGTACTTC. Amino acids: CASGSLSSYEQYF. J is TRBJ2-7 and V is TRBV5-1; D is possibly TRBD2 (5 bases). Trimming removed 7 bases at V and 0 bases at J, with 11 bases between. Per the germline V gene, CDR1 is SGHRS and CDR2 is YFSETQ. This CDR3 has 13 amino acids.